The sequence of this T cell receptor beta chain was determined in a study of T-cell reconstitution after alpha-beta-depleted transplantation in children (dated by TCRdb to the mid-2010s). About the investigation overall: Using TCR repertoire profiling, the study followed T-cell immune reconstitution in a quantitative way in children after TCRalphabeta/CD19-depleted allogeneic hematopoietic cell transplantation.

The method was PCR. The reads were generated on an Illumina HiSeq 2500. TCR library preparation used molecular barcoding, with unique molecular identifiers applied to normalize quantification of the TCRbeta repertoire. TCRdb reprocessing: public reads trimmed at Q25 with fastp, clones called with MiXCR, in-frame beta chains kept. Every entry covers one CDR3 protein and lists the most common genes and DNA from its rows. In this sample the table shows some 830,000 distinct CDR3 sequences, around 15% of which occur a single time. The ten largest clones add up to around 5.3% of the sample. The study at large found these results: In some patients, the high TCRbeta diversity seen at day 60 was put down to recipient T cells and intrathymic progenitors that had survived conditioning. About two months after transplant, the apparently early recovery of alphabetaT-cell counts reportedly depended on just several hundred clones that had expanded rapidly and came from non-depleted graft cells. Over subsequent months, a decline in hyperexpanded clone frequencies was noted, and after one year, T-cell counts and TCRbeta diversity were mostly ascribed to newly produced T cells.

The treatment or condition label, read with the paper, signifies: allogeneic hematopoietic cell transplantation with graft depleted of TCRalphabeta T cells and CD19 B cells. The children who served as transplant recipients had been given grafts of TCRalphabeta/CD19-depleted allogeneic hematopoietic cells. The CDR3 measures 15 amino acids from cysteine to phenylalanine. The kept DNA is CDR3 alone, 45 bases in frame from the first base. The junction carries 18 bases between V and J, which are trimmed by 5 bases and 4 bases respectively. The germline V gene gives CDR1 as MNHNS and CDR2 as SASEGT. This clonotype has ten or more counts. The antigen this receptor binds is unknown. Within one base of it there is no much larger clone, and no base qualities were kept.

This specimen consisted of PBMCs, mostly from graft donor cells, obtained 360 days after TCRalphabeta/CD19-depleted stem cell transplant. This TCR was sampled from a male patient younger than 18 who had a stem cell transplant for acute lymphoblastic leukemia, so the T cells may come from the graft donor. This chain joins TRBV6-1 to TRBJ2-7; D gene: possibly TRBD1, on 5 matching bases. The CDR3 protein: CASSPPAGPRYEQYF. The bases read TGTGCCAGCAGTCCCCCGGCAGGGCCTCGTTACGAGCAGTACTTC.